Shown below are 27 T cell receptor beta chains from a single sample sequenced in a study of cytomegalovirus exposure and HLA in healthy donors. The study ran its PCR with 60 Vbeta and 13 Jbeta primers. The table came from immunoSEQ multiplex PCR; TCRdb's copy has only in-frame clones and leaves some out. The sample records approximately 140,000 clones, 73% being singletons. The specimen sequenced was PBMCs. The receptors come from a woman aged 18-29 years in good health and CMV-seronegative.

There are a few counts of this clone. The chain carries TRBV6-5 and TRBJ1-2, with 7 positions matching TRBD1. V lost 2 bases, J lost 4 bases, and 10 bases stayed unmatched. Germline values: CDR1 MNHEY, CDR2 SVGAGI. This CDR3 has 16 residues. For the CDR3, the DNA is TGTGCCAGCAGTTACCGGGACAGCGTTTCCCCCTATGGCTACACCTTC. It is translated as CASSYRDSVSPYGYTF.

This clone was detected a few times. The rearrangement links TRBV2 to TRBJ1-1; 7 bases agree with TRBD1. J gave up 4 bases and V 4 bases, and 6 bases lay outside the gene matches. This CDR3 spans 14 amino acids. Germline-derived CDR1 and CDR2 are SNHLY and FYNNEI. The CDR3, as DNA: TGTGCCAGCAGTGTAACAGGGGTAACCACTGAAGCTTTCTTT. This translates into CASSVTGVTTEAFF.

There are a few counts of this clone. The genes are TRBV21-1 and TRBJ2-1; the table's D call of TRBD2 was not tested on the DNA. TRBV21-1 is described as a pseudogene. This CDR3 comprises 15 residues. The CDR3, as DNA: TGTGCCAGCAGCCTGCCCGGGTCATACTACAATGAGCAGTTCTTC. This translates into CASSLPGSYYNEQFF.

This chain joins TRBV19 and TRBJ2-2; 7 bases agree with TRBD1. The CDR3 is 16 amino acids. The ends lost 3 bases at V and 4 bases at J; junction bases unmatched: 8. Germline V gene data show CDR1 as LNHDA and CDR2 as SQIVND (reference sequence). The CDR3 reads CASSINPTGLTGELFF. CDR3 nucleotide sequence: TGTGCCAGTAGTATCAACCCGACAGGGCTCACCGGGGAGCTGTTTTTT.

The chain's CDR3 is CASRDRNQPQHF. In DNA form, the CDR3 reads TGTGCCAGCAGGGACAGGAATCAGCCCCAGCATTTT. The chain joins TRBV2 to TRBJ1-5; 7 bases fit TRBD1. After removal of 6 bases from V and 4 bases from J, the junction contained 0 bases not matched to a gene. The CDR3 extends over 12 amino acids. Germline CDR1 is SNHLY and CDR2 is FYNNEI.

The chain recombines TRBV29-1 with TRBJ1-3; TRBD1 might be the D (6 bases). The germline V gene has CDR1 SQVTM and CDR2 ANQGSEA. Trimming left V 6 bases short and J 2 bases short, with 8 bases between. The CDR3 covers 12 residues. The CDR3 sequence: CSVQGTGNTIYF. The CDR3 nucleotides are TGCAGCGTACAGGGCACTGGAAACACCATATATTTT.

The gene calls are TRBV5-1 and TRBJ1-1; TRBD1 matches 8 bases. Germline lookup yields CDR1 SGHRS and CDR2 YFSETQ. Losses at the gene ends were 5 bases for V and 0 bases for J; bases not matched to a gene: 6. This CDR3 spans 15 amino acids. CDR3 protein: CASRPRTGLNTEAFF. CDR3 DNA: TGCGCCAGCAGACCCAGGACAGGGCTGAACACTGAAGCTTTCTTT.

The rearrangement uses TRBV19 and TRBJ2-5; 9 bases map to TRBD1. This CDR3 has 15 amino acids. The V gene's germline CDR1 is LNHDA and CDR2 SQIVND (reference sequence). Germline trimming cut 5 bases from V and 7 bases from J; bases unmatched to any gene: 11. DNA for the CDR3: TGTGCCAGTAGTGGTGGGACAGGGCCAACCGTGACCCAGTACTTC. Protein product: CASSGGTGPTVTQYF.

The chain couples TRBV10-1 to TRBJ2-1; 8 nucleotides match TRBD2. V was clipped by 0 bases and J by 2 bases; unmatched bases: 3. The CDR3 is 16 residues long. Germline V lookup: CDR1 WNHNN, CDR2 SYGVQD (reference sequence). CDR3 nucleotide sequence: TGCGCCAGCAGTGAGTCTAGCGGGAACCCCTACAATGAGCAGTTCTTC. Amino acids: CASSESSGNPYNEQFF.

V usage is TRBV27 and J usage is TRBJ2-1; D is unclear. Trimming cost V 4 bases and J 0 bases, with 10 bases left between them. CDR3 size: 15 residues. In germline, CDR1 is MNHEY, CDR2 SMNVEV (reference sequence). The CDR3 DNA sequence: TGTGCCAGCAGTTCATCCTTAAACTCCTACAATGAGCAGTTCTTC. Translation: CASSSSLNSYNEQFF.

V usage is TRBV10-3 and J usage is TRBJ2-2, with TRBD1 matching 7 bases. The CDR3 loop spans 15 amino acids. Germline V gives CDR1 ENHRY, CDR2 SYGVKD. J lost 4 bases, V lost 4 bases, and 6 bases had no gene match. The CDR3 loop reads CAISAQGLFTGELFF. The CDR3 nucleotides read TGTGCCATCAGTGCACAGGGGCTTTTCACCGGGGAGCTGTTTTTT.

The CDR3, as DNA: TGTGCCAGCAGTGGACAGCCCAATCAGCCCCAGCATTTT. This encodes CASSGQPNQPQHF. V is TRBV6-6 and J is TRBJ1-5, with D possibly being TRBD1 (6 bases). The CDR3 consists of 13 residues. Trimming took 5 bases from V and 3 from J, leaving 8 bases between them. Germline V lookup: CDR1 MNHNY, CDR2 SVGAGI (reference sequence).

The V call is TRBV29-1, the J call TRBJ1-2, with TRBD1 matching 9 bases. The V gene's germline CDR1 is SQVTM and CDR2 ANQGSEA. This CDR3 has 17 residues. Losses at the gene ends were 8 bases for V and 0 bases for J; bases not matched to a gene: 16. CDR3 nucleotides: TGCAGCACTTTACACCCGGGACAGGGCTCGGCTAACTATGGCTACACCTTC. Its protein product is CSTLHPGQGSANYGYTF.

The chain carries TRBV18 and TRBJ1-1, with unresolved D. CDR1 KGHSH and CDR2 LQKENI come from the germline V gene. V was pared by 1 base and J by 0 bases, with 9 bases between. This CDR3 region has 15 residues. CDR3 DNA sequence: TGTGCCAGCTCACCACGGGAGAGGCTGAACACTGAAGCTTTCTTT. As protein: CASSPRERLNTEAFF.

Points on this clone: It is unclear where the CDR3 begins or ends on the DNA, so no DNA is shown, and the CDR3 is as TCRdb lists it. The chain uses TRBV5-1 and TRBJ1-4; no check of the table's D call, TRBD1, against the DNA was made. A total of 14 residues make up the CDR3, ends included. Germline V lookup: CDR1 SGHRS, CDR2 YFSETQ. CDR3 residues: CASRSDSTSGKLFF.

The chain is built from TRBV6-5 and TRBJ2-1; D gene uncertain. The V gene lost 5 bases and the J gene lost 10 bases, with 12 bases spanning the gap. CDR3 length equals 12 residues. Germline values: CDR1 MNHEY, CDR2 SVGAGI. CDR3 sequence reads: CASSELIQEQFF. CDR3 in DNA: TGTGCCAGCAGTGAATTGATTCAGGAGCAGTTCTTC.

The rearrangement links TRBV7-2 to TRBJ1-3; weak D call: TRBD1 (5 bases). The CDR3 has 15 amino acids. Trimming took 1 base from V and 3 from J, leaving 10 bases between them. The germline V gene has CDR1 SGHTA and CDR2 FQGNSA. CDR3 coding DNA: TGTGCCAGCAGCTTAGGGGGCGGGGGTGGAAACACCATATATTTT. Its protein product is CASSLGGGGGNTIYF.

The chain employs TRBV11-3 and TRBJ1-1, with TRBD1 as a possible D gene (6 bases). The germline V gene encodes CDR1 SGHNT and CDR2 YENEEA. This CDR3 contains 15 residues. The V end lost 5 bases, the J end lost 3 bases, and 16 bases lay between the germline ends. CDR3 residues: CASSPRAGGYTEAFF. The DNA of the CDR3 is TGTGCCAGCAGCCCCCGGGCGGGGGGCTACACTGAAGCTTTCTTT.

The J gene is TRBJ2-3, the V gene TRBV27; D gene uncertain. The CDR3 runs 14 residues. CDR1 MNHEY and CDR2 SMNVEV come from the germline V gene (reference sequence). Trimming took 3 bases from V and 4 from J, leaving 11 bases between them. CDR3 sequence (DNA): TGTGCCAGCAGTTTTCGGTTAATGGCAGATACGCAGTATTTT. This translates into CASSFRLMADTQYF.

This rearrangement joins TRBV19 to TRBJ1-5; D possibly corresponds to TRBD1 (5 bases). CDR1 and CDR2 (germline): LNHDA, SQIVND (reference sequence). The CDR3 sequence is 14 residues long. Trimming left V 7 bases short and J 0 bases short, with 10 bases between. CDR3 nucleotides: TGTGCCAGTACCCAAAGGGGTAGCAATCAGCCCCAGCATTTT. It codes for CASTQRGSNQPQHF. The whole variable domain, filled in from reference TRBV19 and TRBJ1-5, reads DGGITQSPKYLFRKEGQNVTLSCEQNLNHDAMYWYRQDPGQGLRLIYYSQIVNDFQKGDIAEGYSVSREKKESFPLTVTSAQKNPTAFYLCASTQRGSNQPQHFGDGTRLSIL.

The rearrangement joins TRBV10-3 to TRBJ2-2; 9 bases map to TRBD1. This CDR3 contains 15 residues. J was trimmed by 5 bases and V by 9 bases; bases with no gene match: 10. CDR1 ENHRY and CDR2 SYGVKD come from the germline V gene. Here the CDR3 DNA reads TGTGCCATTTCTCCGGGGGACAGGGTTACCGGGGAGCTGTTTTTT. As protein: CAISPGDRVTGELFF.

The V call is TRBV5-8, the J call TRBJ2-1; 7 nucleotides line up with TRBD2. Germline V gives CDR1 SGHTS, CDR2 YDEGEE. The length of the CDR3 is 16 residues. J lost 5 bases, V lost 1 base, and 9 bases had no gene match. The CDR3 DNA follows: TGTGCCAGCAGCTTGTATGGCGGGAGAAGGCACAATGAGCAGTTCTTC. Translation gives CASSLYGGRRHNEQFF.

The V call is TRBV6-1, the J call TRBJ1-1, with 9 bases lining up with TRBD1. The germline V gene encodes CDR1 MNHNS and CDR2 SASEGT. Unmatched junction bases numbered 8, after V lost 9 bases and J lost 0 bases. The CDR3 has 15 residues. CDR3 residues: CASPLQGAMNTEAFF. DNA for the CDR3: TGTGCCAGTCCACTACAGGGGGCTATGAACACTGAAGCTTTCTTT.

A note on this clone: Other DNA sequences within the sample encode an identical CDR3. The rearrangement uses TRBV2 and TRBJ1-5, with D possibly matching TRBD1 (6 bases). This CDR3 region has 13 residues. The germline V gene has CDR1 SNHLY and CDR2 FYNNEI. With 7 bases removed from V and 1 base from J, the gap between germline ends came to 8 bases. This CDR3 reads CASKGDSNQPQHF. The DNA of the CDR3 is TGTGCCAGCAAGGGGGACAGCAATCAGCCCCAGCATTTT.

The rearrangement uses TRBV28 and TRBJ1-2; D is unresolved. The germline V and J ends were trimmed by 3 bases and 3 bases, with 11 bases remaining between them. The CDR3 has 14 amino acids. Germline assignment: CDR1 MDHEN and CDR2 SYDVKM. CDR3 in amino acids: CASSFPRTYYGYTF. The CDR3 coding sequence is TGTGCCAGCAGTTTCCCTCGGACTTACTATGGCTACACCTTC.

The rearrangement uses TRBV5-1 and TRBJ2-7, with TRBD2 as a possible D gene (6 bases). CDR1 and CDR2 from the germline V gene are SGHRS and YFSETQ. The CDR3 runs 14 residues. V dropped 6 bases and J dropped 1 base, with 14 bases sitting between them. CDR3 in amino acids: CASKPGAGSYEQYF. The CDR3 DNA reads TGCGCCAGCAAACCGGGAGCCGGGTCCTACGAGCAGTACTTC.

The chain joins TRBV7-9 to TRBJ1-5, with D hard to call. The V gene's germline CDR1 is SEHNR and CDR2 FQNEAQ (reference sequence). Trimming removed 1 base at V and 4 bases at J, with 5 bases between. This CDR3 spans 13 amino acids. The CDR3 region is CASSLGANQPQHF. The CDR3 DNA is TGTGCCAGCAGCTTAGGGGCAAATCAGCCCCAGCATTTT. Combining the CDR3 with reference TRBV7-9 and TRBJ1-5 gives the whole variable domain DTGVSQNPRHKITKRGQNVTFRCDPISEHNRLYWYRQTLGQGPEFLTYFQNEAQLEKSRLLSDRFSAERPKGSFSTLEIQRTEQGDSAMYLCASSLGANQPQHFGDGTRLSIL.